This T cell receptor (beta chain) originates from a study of T cells after yellow fever vaccination. The CDR3 is made up of 16 amino acids. Germline assignment: CDR1 LGHNA and CDR2 YSLEER. Losses at the gene ends were 4 bases for V and 3 bases for J; bases not matched to a gene: 5. This clonotype occurred many times. MiXCR, run by TCRdb on the 5' RACE reads, gives a single entry per CDR3 protein. The sample holds about 110,000 distinct CDR3 sequences, approximately 8.4% seen once. The rearrangement uses TRBV4-3 and TRBJ2-3; 12 positions agree with TRBD2. This sequence originates from a man aged 25-45 years who received the YFV17D yellow fever vaccine. Sample: CD8+ T cells sorted from PBMCs, taken 45 days after the yellow fever booster vaccination. CDR3 sequence reads: CASSPGTSGLTDTQYF. The CDR3 DNA reads TGCGCCAGCAGCCCCGGGACTAGCGGGTTAACAGATACGCAGTATTTT.